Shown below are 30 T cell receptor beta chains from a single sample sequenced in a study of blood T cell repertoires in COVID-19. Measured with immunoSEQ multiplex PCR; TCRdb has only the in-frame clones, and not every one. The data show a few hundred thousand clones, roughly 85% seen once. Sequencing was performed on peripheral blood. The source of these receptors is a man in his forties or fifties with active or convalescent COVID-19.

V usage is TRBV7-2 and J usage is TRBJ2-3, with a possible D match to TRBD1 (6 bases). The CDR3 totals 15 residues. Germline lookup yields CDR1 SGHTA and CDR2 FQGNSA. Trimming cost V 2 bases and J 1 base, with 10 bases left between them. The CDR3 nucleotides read TGTGCCAGCAGCTTACTGACAGGCCGCACAGATACGCAGTATTTT. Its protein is CASSLLTGRTDTQYF.

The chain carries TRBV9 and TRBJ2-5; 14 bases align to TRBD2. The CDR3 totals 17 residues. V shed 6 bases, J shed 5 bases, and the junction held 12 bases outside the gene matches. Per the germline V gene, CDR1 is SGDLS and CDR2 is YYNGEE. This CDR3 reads CASTTGTSGGRGETQYF. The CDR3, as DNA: TGTGCCAGCACGACAGGGACTAGCGGGGGACGTGGGGAGACCCAGTACTTC.

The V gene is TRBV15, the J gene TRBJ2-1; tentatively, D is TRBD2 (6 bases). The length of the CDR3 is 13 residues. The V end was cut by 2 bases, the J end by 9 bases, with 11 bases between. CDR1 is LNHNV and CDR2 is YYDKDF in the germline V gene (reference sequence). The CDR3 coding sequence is TGTGCCACCAGCAGAAGACTAGTGGGTGAGCAGTTCTTC. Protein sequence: CATSRRLVGEQFF.

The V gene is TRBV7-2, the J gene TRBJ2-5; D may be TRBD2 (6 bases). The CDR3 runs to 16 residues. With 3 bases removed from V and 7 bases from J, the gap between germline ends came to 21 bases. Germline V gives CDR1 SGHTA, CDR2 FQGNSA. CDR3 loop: CASSFSGGTLGGTQYF. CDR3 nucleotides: TGTGCCAGCAGCTTCAGTGGCGGGACTCTCGGGGGGACCCAGTACTTC.

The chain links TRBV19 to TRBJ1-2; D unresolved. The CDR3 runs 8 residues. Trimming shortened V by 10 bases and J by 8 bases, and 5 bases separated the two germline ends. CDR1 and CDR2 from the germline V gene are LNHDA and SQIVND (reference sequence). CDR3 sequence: CATEGYTF. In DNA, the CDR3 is TGTGCCACAGAAGGCTACACCTTC.

The CDR3 is CASPPRAGDIYEQYF. CDR3 sequence (DNA): TGTGCCAGCCCCCCCCGGGCGGGAGACATCTACGAGCAGTACTTC. The genes are TRBV19 and TRBJ2-7, with 7 bases that match TRBD2. The CDR3 covers 15 residues. The germline V gene has CDR1 LNHDA and CDR2 SQIVND (reference sequence). The ends lost 9 bases at V and 3 bases at J; junction bases unmatched: 14.

In DNA, the CDR3 is TGTGCCAGCCGGGACAGGGAGGATGGCTACACCTTC. It encodes CASRDREDGYTF. The chain carries TRBV21-1 and TRBJ1-2; whether TRBD1, the table's D call, matches the DNA was not checked. TRBV21-1 has pseudogene status. CDR3 length equals 12 residues.

CDR3 DNA sequence: TGTGCCAGCAGTAGGGAGGGGGGTGGACAGCCCCAGCATTTT. Protein: CASSREGGGQPQHF. The chain recombines TRBV27 with TRBJ1-5; D perhaps matches TRBD1 (6 bases). The germline V gene has CDR1 MNHEY and CDR2 SMNVEV (reference sequence). V gave up 5 bases and J gave up 7 bases, with 15 bases separating them. The CDR3 is 14 residues long.

CDR3 bases: TGTGCCAGCAGCCTCCCGGGGGGTGCCCAAGAGACCCAGTACTTC. It translates to CASSLPGGAQETQYF. This chain joins TRBV3-1 (or the pseudogene TRBV3-2) and TRBJ2-5; TRBD2 aligns across 7 bases. V shed 4 bases and J 1 base; nucleotides not matched to a gene: 6. The CDR3 has 15 residues. CDR1 is LGHDT and CDR2 is YNNKEL in the germline V gene (reference sequence).

In nucleotides, the CDR3 is TGTGCCTGGAGTTCCCCGGGGGAGATATACGAGCAGTACTTC. It is translated as CAWSSPGEIYEQYF. This rearrangement joins TRBV30 to TRBJ2-7; D might be TRBD2 (6 bases). Germline CDR1 reads GTSNPN; CDR2 reads SVGIG (reference sequence). The V gene lost 2 bases and the J gene lost 4 bases, with 15 bases spanning the gap. This CDR3 has 14 amino acids.

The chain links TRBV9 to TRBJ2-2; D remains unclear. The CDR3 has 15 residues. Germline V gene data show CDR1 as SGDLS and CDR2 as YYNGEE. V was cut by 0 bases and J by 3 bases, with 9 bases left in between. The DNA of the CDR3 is TGTGCCAGCAGCGTAGTTCCAGGTCACACCGGGGAGCTGTTTTTT. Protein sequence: CASSVVPGHTGELFF. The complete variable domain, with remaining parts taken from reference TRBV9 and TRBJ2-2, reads DSGVTQTPKHLITATGQRVTLRCSPRSGDLSVYWYQQSLDQGLQFLIQYYNGEERAKGNILERFSAQQFPDLHSELNLSSLELGDSALYFCASSVVPGHTGELFFGEGSRLTVL.

Here the CDR3 DNA reads TGCGCCAGCAGCCTGACAGGGGTGGGCATTCAGTACTTC. This gives the protein CASSLTGVGIQYF. The chain links TRBV4-3 to TRBJ2-4; 8 bases are shared with TRBD1. Per the germline V gene, CDR1 is LGHNA and CDR2 is YSLEER. Trimming cost V 4 bases and J 9 bases; bases outside gene matches: 5. The CDR3 spans 13 residues.

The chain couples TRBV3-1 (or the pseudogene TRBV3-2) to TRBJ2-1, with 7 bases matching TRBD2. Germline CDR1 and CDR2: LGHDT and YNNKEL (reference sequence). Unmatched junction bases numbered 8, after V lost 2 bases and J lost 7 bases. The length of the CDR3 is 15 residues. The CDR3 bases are TGTGCCAGCAGCCAACGGCGGGAGAAAGTAAATGAGCAGTTCTTC. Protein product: CASSQRREKVNEQFF.

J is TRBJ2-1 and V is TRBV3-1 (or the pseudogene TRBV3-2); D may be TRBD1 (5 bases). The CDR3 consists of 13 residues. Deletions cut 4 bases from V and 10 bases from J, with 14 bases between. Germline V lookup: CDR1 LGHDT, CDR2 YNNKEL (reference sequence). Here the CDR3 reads CASSRTPSGEQFF. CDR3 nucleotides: TGTGCCAGCAGCCGTACCCCCTCAGGGGAGCAGTTCTTC.

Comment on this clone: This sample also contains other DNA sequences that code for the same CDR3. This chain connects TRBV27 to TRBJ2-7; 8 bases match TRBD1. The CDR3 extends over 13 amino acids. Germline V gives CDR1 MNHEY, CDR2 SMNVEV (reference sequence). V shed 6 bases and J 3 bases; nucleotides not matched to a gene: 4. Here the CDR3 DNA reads TGTGCCAGCAGCCTCGACAGGGGCTACGAGCAGTACTTC. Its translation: CASSLDRGYEQYF.

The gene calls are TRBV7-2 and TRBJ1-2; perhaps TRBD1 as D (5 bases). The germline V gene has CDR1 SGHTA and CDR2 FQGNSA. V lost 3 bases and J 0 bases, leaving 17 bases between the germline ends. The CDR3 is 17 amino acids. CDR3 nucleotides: TGTGCCAGCAGCTTTCGACAGACCATGGGGCCTAACTATGGCTACACCTTC. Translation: CASSFRQTMGPNYGYTF.

The CDR3 bases are TGTGCCAGCAGCCCTATGGCCAACAGGGTAGGGGGCACCGGGGAGCTGTTTTTT. Translating it yields CASSPMANRVGGTGELFF. The J gene is TRBJ2-2, the V gene TRBV6-2 or TRBV6-3; weak D call: TRBD1 (6 bases). CDR1 and CDR2 (germline): MNHEY, SVGEGT. The CDR3 spans 18 residues. The V end was cut by 6 bases, the J end by 4 bases, with 24 bases between.

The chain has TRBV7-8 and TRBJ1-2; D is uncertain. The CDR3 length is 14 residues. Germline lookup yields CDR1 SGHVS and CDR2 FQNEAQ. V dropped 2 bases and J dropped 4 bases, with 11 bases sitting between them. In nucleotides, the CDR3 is TGTGCCAGCAGCTTACAGGCCATAGGCTATGGCTACACCTTC. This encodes CASSLQAIGYGYTF.

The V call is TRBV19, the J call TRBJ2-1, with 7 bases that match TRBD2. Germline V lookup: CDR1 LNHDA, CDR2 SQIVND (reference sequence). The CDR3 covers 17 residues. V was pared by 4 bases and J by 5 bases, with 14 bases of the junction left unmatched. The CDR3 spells CASSKVWEGFFNNEQFF. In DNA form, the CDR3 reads TGTGCCAGTAGTAAAGTGTGGGAGGGGTTCTTTAACAATGAGCAGTTCTTC.

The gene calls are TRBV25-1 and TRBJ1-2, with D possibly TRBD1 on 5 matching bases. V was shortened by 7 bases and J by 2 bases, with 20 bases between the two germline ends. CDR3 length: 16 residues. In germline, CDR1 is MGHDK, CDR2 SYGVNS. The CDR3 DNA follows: TGTGCCAGCACCGGACGGGGTGCGGGGGGGAACTATGGCTACACCTTC. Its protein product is CASTGRGAGGNYGYTF.

Written as DNA, the CDR3 is TGTGCCAGCAGTGAGCTCGGCAGCGGGAGAGTTACTAGCACAGATACGCAGTATTTT. It specifies CASSELGSGRVTSTDTQYF. This chain joins TRBV2 and TRBJ2-3; 8 positions match TRBD2. The CDR3 totals 19 residues. Germline trimming cut 3 bases from V and 0 bases from J; bases unmatched to any gene: 14. Germline CDR1 SNHLY, CDR2 FYNNEI.

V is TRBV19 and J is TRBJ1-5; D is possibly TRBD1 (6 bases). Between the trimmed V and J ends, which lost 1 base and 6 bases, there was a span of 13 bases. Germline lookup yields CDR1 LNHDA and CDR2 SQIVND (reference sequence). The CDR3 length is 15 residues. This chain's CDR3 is CASSIAGERSQPQHF. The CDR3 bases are TGTGCCAGTAGTATAGCAGGGGAAAGGAGTCAGCCCCAGCATTTT.

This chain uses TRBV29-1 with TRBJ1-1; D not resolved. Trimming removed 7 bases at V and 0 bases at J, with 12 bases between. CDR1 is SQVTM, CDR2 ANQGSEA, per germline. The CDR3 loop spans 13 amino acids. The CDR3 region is CSAGETMNTEAFF. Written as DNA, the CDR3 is TGCAGCGCCGGGGAGACTATGAACACTGAAGCTTTCTTT.

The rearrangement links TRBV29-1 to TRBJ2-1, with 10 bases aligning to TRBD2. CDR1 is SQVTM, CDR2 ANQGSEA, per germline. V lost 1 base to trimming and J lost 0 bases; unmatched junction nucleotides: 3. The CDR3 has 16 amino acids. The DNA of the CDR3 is TGCAGCGTTGAAGGAGGACTAGCGGCCTCCTACAATGAGCAGTTCTTC. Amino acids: CSVEGGLAASYNEQFF.

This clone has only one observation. The CDR3 region has the DNA TGTGCCCCTAGAGTGAACCAAACCTTGCGGTCTCCCCTCCACTTT. Translated, it gives CAPRVNQTLRSPLHF. The J gene is TRBJ1-6, the V gene TRBV10-3; no definite D call. The V gene lost 11 bases and the J gene lost 13 bases, with 27 bases spanning the gap. Germline lookup yields CDR1 ENHRY and CDR2 SYGVKD. This CDR3 is built from 15 residues.

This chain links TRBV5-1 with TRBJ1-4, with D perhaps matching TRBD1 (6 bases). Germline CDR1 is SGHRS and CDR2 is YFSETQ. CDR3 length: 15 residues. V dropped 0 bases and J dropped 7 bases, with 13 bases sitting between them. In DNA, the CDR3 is TGCGCCAGCAGCTTGGGTTCGGGGGGCAGTGAAAAACTGTTTTTT. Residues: CASSLGSGGSEKLFF.

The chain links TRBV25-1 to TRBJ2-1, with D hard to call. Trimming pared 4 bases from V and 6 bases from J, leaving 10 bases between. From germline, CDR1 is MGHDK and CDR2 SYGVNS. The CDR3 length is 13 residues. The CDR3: CASSATTFNEQFF. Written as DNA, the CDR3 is TGTGCCAGCAGTGCCACGACTTTCAATGAGCAGTTCTTC.

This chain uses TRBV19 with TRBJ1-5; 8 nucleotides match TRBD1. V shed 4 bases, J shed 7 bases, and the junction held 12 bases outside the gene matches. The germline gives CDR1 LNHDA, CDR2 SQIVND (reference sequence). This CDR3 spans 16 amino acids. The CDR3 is CASSTTQDRGGQPQHF. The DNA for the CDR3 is TGTGCCAGTAGTACCACTCAAGACAGGGGCGGGCAGCCCCAGCATTTT.

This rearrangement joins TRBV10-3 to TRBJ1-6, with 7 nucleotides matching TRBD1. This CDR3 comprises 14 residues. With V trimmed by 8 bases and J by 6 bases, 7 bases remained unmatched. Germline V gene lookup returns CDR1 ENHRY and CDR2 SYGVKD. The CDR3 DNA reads TGTGCCATCCGGCGGGACAGTTTTAATTCACCCCTCCACTTT. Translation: CAIRRDSFNSPLHF.

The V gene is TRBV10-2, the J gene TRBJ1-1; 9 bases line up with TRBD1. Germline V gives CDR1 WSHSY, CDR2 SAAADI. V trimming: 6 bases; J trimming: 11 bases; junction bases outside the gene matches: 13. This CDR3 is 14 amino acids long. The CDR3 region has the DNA TGCGCCAGCAGGCCGGGACAGGGACTAGTTATGGCTTTCTTT. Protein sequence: CASRPGQGLVMAFF.